Each of the 30 T cell receptor beta chains below was sequenced from the same sample in a study of cytomegalovirus exposure and HLA in healthy donors. The primer mix had 60 Vbeta and 13 Jbeta primers. This table comes from immunoSEQ multiplex PCR, and its TCRdb copy is limited to in-frame clones, with some not included. Counted here are under 150,000 clones, roughly 79% occurring once; the ten biggest clones make up 1.8%. Material for sequencing was PBMCs. Receptor source: a woman aged 40 to 50 in good health and CMV-seronegative.

The gene calls are TRBV7-2 and TRBJ1-2; 7 bases are a match to TRBD1. V was clipped by 5 bases and J by 8 bases; unmatched bases: 17. This CDR3 has 16 amino acids. Germline V gene lookup returns CDR1 SGHTA and CDR2 FQGNSA. The CDR3 bases are TGTGCCAGCAGCCGAGGACAGGAGCCTTCCGTGAGGGGCTACACCTTC. Translated, it gives CASSRGQEPSVRGYTF.

In this sample, this clone turned up a few times. V gene TRBV4-2 combines with J gene TRBJ1-1, with a tentative D call TRBD1 (5 bases). This CDR3 has 13 residues. Germline CDR1 is LGHNA and CDR2 is YNFKEQ. Trimming took 1 base from V and 12 from J, leaving 15 bases between them. The DNA for the CDR3 is TGTGCCAGCAGCCAAGGTGTGAAGGGGCAAACTTTCTTT. Its protein product is CASSQGVKGQTFF.

The rearrangement links TRBV7-9 to TRBJ1-4; possibly TRBD1 for D (6 bases). V was clipped by 4 bases and J by 0 bases, with 18 bases between them. From germline, CDR1 is SEHNR and CDR2 FQNEAQ (reference sequence). CDR3 length: 18 residues. CDR3 sequence (DNA): TGTGCCAGCAGCTCGGACAGACGAACCTTGGCAACTAATGAAAAACTGTTTTTT. It yields the protein CASSSDRRTLATNEKLFF.

The chain joins TRBV4-2 to TRBJ1-2; D call uncertain. The V gene lost 4 bases and the J gene lost 1 base, with 13 bases spanning the gap. The CDR3 totals 15 residues. Looked up from germline, CDR1 is LGHNA and CDR2 is YNFKEQ. In DNA form, the CDR3 reads TGTGCCAGCAGCCTCCGAAGGCAGGTTAACTATGGCTACACCTTC. Amino acids: CASSLRRQVNYGYTF.

The chain carries TRBV5-1 and TRBJ2-1; D perhaps matches TRBD1 (5 bases). CDR1 SGHRS and CDR2 YFSETQ come from the germline V gene. The V end was cut by 2 bases, the J end by 6 bases, with 12 bases between. This CDR3 is 14 amino acids long. In DNA form, the CDR3 reads TGCGCCAGCAGCTTAAGGATGGGGCCCAATGAGCAGTTCTTC. Translating it yields CASSLRMGPNEQFF.

The chain couples TRBV30 to TRBJ2-2, with a tentative D call TRBD1 (6 bases). This CDR3 has 15 amino acids. From germline, CDR1 is GTSNPN and CDR2 SVGIG (reference sequence). Trimming stripped 0 bases from V and 1 base from J, with 9 bases between. The CDR3 DNA reads TGTGCCTGGAGTGTTAAGGGACAGAACACCGGGGAGCTGTTTTTT. It codes for CAWSVKGQNTGELFF.

This clone appeared a few times. The chain combines TRBV7-8 with TRBJ2-4; 9 nucleotides line up with TRBD2. Trimming removed 1 base from V and 12 bases from J; junction bases left unmatched: 13. The germline V gene has CDR1 SGHVS and CDR2 FQNEAQ. This CDR3 has 16 residues. The CDR3 loop is CASSLGSISGSDSQYF. The CDR3 DNA follows: TGTGCCAGCAGCTTAGGAAGTATTAGCGGGAGTGACAGTCAGTACTTC.

The chain recombines TRBV7-9 with TRBJ2-7; 12 bases match TRBD1. From germline, CDR1 is SEHNR and CDR2 FQNEAQ (reference sequence). Unmatched junction bases numbered 6, after V lost 6 bases and J lost 9 bases. The CDR3 runs 13 residues. The CDR3 loop is CASSVPGQGAQYF. The CDR3 coding sequence is TGTGCCAGCAGTGTGCCGGGACAGGGGGCGCAGTACTTC.

This chain joins TRBV27 and TRBJ2-3; D unresolved. Trimming left V 7 bases short and J 4 bases short, with 18 bases between. The V gene's germline CDR1 is MNHEY and CDR2 SMNVEV (reference sequence). This CDR3 is built from 15 residues. The chain's CDR3 is CASNFNSGSPDTQYF. The CDR3 bases are TGTGCCAGCAACTTCAACAGTGGGTCGCCAGATACGCAGTATTTT.

This clone came up once. The rearrangement joins TRBV11-1 to TRBJ1-2, with 10 bases aligning to TRBD1. V gave up 5 bases and J gave up 4 bases; unmatched junction bases: 7. Germline V gives CDR1 SGHAT, CDR2 FQDESV (reference sequence). The CDR3 has 15 residues. CDR3 coding DNA: TGTGCCAGCAGCCACGGGACAGGGGCGGCCTATGGCTACACCTTC. It is translated as CASSHGTGAAYGYTF. The entire variable domain, with the rest obtained from reference TRBV11-1 and TRBJ1-2, is as follows: EAEVAQSPRYKITEKSQAVAFWCDPISGHATLYWYRQILGQGPELLVQFQDESVVDDSQLPKDRFSAERLKGVDSTLKIQPAELGDSAMYLCASSHGTGAAYGYTFGSGTRLTVV.

This clone was counted once. This chain joins TRBV5-1 and TRBJ2-3; TRBD2 might be the D (5 bases). Germline CDR1 and CDR2: SGHRS and YFSETQ. V lost 3 bases, J lost 4 bases, and 18 bases lay in between. The CDR3 has 16 residues. The CDR3 spells CASSSGPPEGADTQYF. The CDR3, as DNA: TGCGCCAGCAGCTCCGGGCCTCCCGAGGGAGCAGATACGCAGTATTTT.

The chain uses TRBV6-4 and TRBJ1-6; D remains unclear. Germline assignment: CDR1 MRHNA and CDR2 SNTAGT. V was pared by 5 bases and J by 10 bases, with 12 bases between. The CDR3 has 13 amino acids. CDR3 DNA sequence: TGTGCCAGCAGTTTCCGGGAGGAATCACCCCTCCACTTT. Its translation is CASSFREESPLHF.

The chain recombines TRBV7-3 with TRBJ1-1, with 9 bases matching TRBD1. The J segment lost 6 bases and the V segment lost 6 bases, leaving 8 bases of the junction unmatched. Germline V gene sequence: CDR1 SGHTA, CDR2 FQGTGA. This CDR3 region has 14 residues. The CDR3 region has the DNA TGTGCCAGCAGTATGGGACAGGGTGGGTCTGAAGCTTTCTTT. This encodes CASSMGQGGSEAFF.

The chain has TRBV29-1 and TRBJ2-7; possible D gene TRBD2, 7 bases. V lost 7 bases to trimming and J lost 7 bases, with 20 bases between them. Germline values: CDR1 SQVTM, CDR2 ANQGSEA. The CDR3 extends over 13 amino acids. The CDR3 nucleotides read TGCAGCGGGGAGGTGGGGGGGCAACGGGAGCAGTACTTC. Translating gives CSGEVGGQREQYF.

This chain connects TRBV27 to TRBJ2-6; D is perhaps TRBD2 (5 bases). V was cut by 4 bases and J by 1 base, with 14 bases left in between. The CDR3 covers 17 residues. The germline V gene encodes CDR1 MNHEY and CDR2 SMNVEV (reference sequence). CDR3 in amino acids: CASSSGISPSGANVLTF. The CDR3 DNA reads as TGTGCCAGCAGTTCGGGGATAAGCCCGTCTGGGGCCAACGTCCTGACTTTC.

V gene TRBV11-3 combines with J gene TRBJ2-1; D remains unclear. Trimming removed 0 bases from V and 7 bases from J, with 10 bases in between. Germline V gene sequence: CDR1 SGHNT, CDR2 YENEEA. The CDR3 length is 14 residues. The CDR3 spells CASSLEGSTNEQFF. The CDR3, as DNA: TGTGCCAGCAGCTTAGAGGGTTCGACTAATGAGCAGTTCTTC.

This clone came up a few times. The V and J genes are TRBV28 and TRBJ2-2; tentative D call: TRBD1 (5 bases). Germline CDR1 reads MDHEN; CDR2 reads SYDVKM. CDR3 length equals 15 residues. With 5 bases removed from V and 6 bases from J, the gap between germline ends came to 16 bases. CDR3 coding DNA: TGTGCCAGCAGTACTCTACAGGATCCAGCCGGGGAGCTGTTTTTT. The encoded protein is CASSTLQDPAGELFF.

The rearrangement joins TRBV27 to TRBJ1-6; maybe TRBD1 (5 bases). The CDR3 length is 14 residues. The ends were cut back, 0 bases at V and 5 bases at J, with 5 bases in the middle. Germline-derived CDR1 and CDR2 are MNHEY and SMNVEV (reference sequence). CDR3 sequence reads: CASSLSGDNSPLHF. The CDR3 DNA is TGTGCCAGCAGTTTATCAGGGGATAATTCACCCCTCCACTTT.

As concerns this clone: The same CDR3 can be traced to other DNA sequences in this sample. The chain couples TRBV9 to TRBJ2-5; 7 bases align to TRBD2. The germline CDR1 and CDR2 sequences are SGDLS and YYNGEE. V trimming: 3 bases; J trimming: 5 bases; junction bases outside the gene matches: 7. CDR3 length: 14 amino acids. The CDR3 spells CASSGTGGGETQYF. The CDR3 DNA reads TGTGCCAGCAGCGGCACGGGAGGTGGGGAGACCCAGTACTTC.

The chain links TRBV4-1 to TRBJ1-2; no reliable D call. The CDR3 contains 13 residues. V was shortened by 0 bases and J by 8 bases, with 10 bases between the two germline ends. From germline, CDR1 is MGHRA and CDR2 YSYEKL. The chain's CDR3 is CASSQDLPRGYTF. In DNA, the CDR3 is TGCGCCAGCAGCCAAGATCTACCTAGAGGCTACACCTTC.

The chain recombines TRBV29-1 with TRBJ2-1; 15 bases are shared with TRBD2. Germline CDR1 is SQVTM and CDR2 is ANQGSEA. The ends lost 8 bases at V and 7 bases at J; junction bases unmatched: 15. The CDR3 sequence is 17 residues long. The DNA for the CDR3 is TGCAGCACCACCGGGACTAGCGGGGGGTTGGGGGTGAATGAGCAGTTCTTC. Amino acids: CSTTGTSGGLGVNEQFF.

The chain is built from TRBV18 and TRBJ2-1; the match to TRBD2 covers 10 bases. Per germline, CDR1 KGHSH and CDR2 LQKENI. The CDR3 has 15 amino acids. The V gene end was trimmed by 2 bases and the J gene end by 10 bases; junction bases not matched to a gene: 8. The CDR3 coding sequence is TGTGCCAGCTCACCAGGAGTAGCGGGGGGTGTAGAGCAGTTCTTC. Translating it yields CASSPGVAGGVEQFF.

The rearrangement links TRBV10-3 to TRBJ2-1; 8 nucleotides align to TRBD1. V dropped 5 bases and J dropped 2; count of bases not matched to a gene: 8. Germline CDR1 ENHRY, CDR2 SYGVKD. The CDR3 length is 16 residues. The DNA for the CDR3 is TGTGCCATCAGTAGCCAGGGGGCGATCACCTACAATGAGCAGTTCTTC. This gives the protein CAISSQGAITYNEQFF.

The V call is TRBV25-1, the J call TRBJ2-2; D may be TRBD1 (6 bases). The CDR3 covers 12 residues. V dropped 7 bases and J dropped 7 bases, with 10 bases sitting between them. The germline CDR1 and CDR2 sequences are MGHDK and SYGVNS. The CDR3 protein is CASTPGDGELFF. In nucleotides, the CDR3 is TGTGCCAGCACTCCAGGGGACGGGGAGCTGTTTTTT.

As concerns this clone: One end of the junction does not line up with germline, which may come from a read error. The chain combines TRBV6-1 with TRBJ1-1; TRBD1 might be the D (5 bases). CDR1 is MNHNS and CDR2 is SASEGT in the germline V gene. CDR3 length: 17 residues. CDR3 sequence: CASSETAGWGENAEAFF. Here the CDR3 DNA reads TGTGCCAGCAGTGAAACGGCAGGGTGGGGCGAGAACGCTGAAGCTTTCTTT.

The chain couples TRBV29-1 to TRBJ2-3; TRBD1 is a possible D gene (5 bases). Germline values: CDR1 SQVTM, CDR2 ANQGSEA. V shed 6 bases and J shed 1 base, with 17 bases lying between them. The CDR3 is 15 amino acids. As DNA, the CDR3 is TGCAGCGTGGCGCCCCTTACAGGCCGCACAGATACGCAGTATTTT. Residues: CSVAPLTGRTDTQYF.

This clone has more than one count but fewer than ten. V gene TRBV5-1 combines with J gene TRBJ1-3, with 8 bases lining up with TRBD1. The CDR3 extends over 14 amino acids. The V and J ends lost 5 bases and 6 bases, in that order; junction bases with no gene match: 7. CDR1 is SGHRS, CDR2 YFSETQ, per germline. The CDR3 nucleotides are TGCGCCAGCAGACCAGGGGGCATAGAAAACACCATATATTTT. Translating gives CASRPGGIENTIYF.

This clone was observed a handful of times. The gene calls are TRBV27 and TRBJ2-1; TRBD2 matches 13 bases. Germline trimming cut 5 bases from V and 8 bases from J; bases unmatched to any gene: 3. The CDR3 runs 14 residues. The germline V gene has CDR1 MNHEY and CDR2 SMNVEV (reference sequence). The CDR3 spells CASSTGLAGYEQFF. CDR3 sequence (DNA): TGTGCCAGCAGTACGGGACTAGCGGGATATGAGCAGTTCTTC.

J is TRBJ2-5 and V is TRBV5-1, with D possibly matching TRBD2 (5 bases). The J call may not be correct, given that the DNA end is closer to TRBJ2-7. The CDR3 has 16 amino acids. The germline V gene has CDR1 SGHRS and CDR2 YFSETQ. CDR3 coding DNA: TGCGCCAGCAGCTTGGTTGGGTCGACCACGGGGTACGAGCAGTACTTC. This codes for CASSLVGSTTGYEQYF.

The gene calls are TRBV29-1 and TRBJ2-1, with 7 bases fitting TRBD2. J lost 11 bases, V lost 6 bases, and 10 bases had no gene match. The CDR3 sequence is 12 residues long. The V gene's germline CDR1 is SQVTM and CDR2 ANQGSEA. CDR3 bases: TGCAGCGTGGACGAGTTGCGGGAGAAGCAGTTCTTC. Encoded protein: CSVDELREKQFF.